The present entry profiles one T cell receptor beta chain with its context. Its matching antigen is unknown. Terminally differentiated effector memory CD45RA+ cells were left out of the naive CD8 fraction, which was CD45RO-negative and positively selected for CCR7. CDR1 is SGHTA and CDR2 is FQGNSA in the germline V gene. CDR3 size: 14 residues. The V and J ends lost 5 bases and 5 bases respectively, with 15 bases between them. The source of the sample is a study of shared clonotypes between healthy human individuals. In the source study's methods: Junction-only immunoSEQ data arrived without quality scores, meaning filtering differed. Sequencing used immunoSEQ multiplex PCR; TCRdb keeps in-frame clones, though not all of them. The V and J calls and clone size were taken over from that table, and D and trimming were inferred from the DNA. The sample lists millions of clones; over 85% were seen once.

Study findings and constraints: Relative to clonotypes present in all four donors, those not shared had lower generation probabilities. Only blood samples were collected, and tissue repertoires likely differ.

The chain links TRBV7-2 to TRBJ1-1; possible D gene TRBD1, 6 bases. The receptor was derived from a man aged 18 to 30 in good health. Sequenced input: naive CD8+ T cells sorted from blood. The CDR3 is CASSLRGRGTEAFF. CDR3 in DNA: TGTGCCAGCAGCCTCAGGGGTAGAGGGACTGAAGCTTTCTTT.